The rows below give T cell receptor beta chains drawn from one sample of a study of T cells in tuberculosis. Data came from immunoSEQ multiplex PCR; TCRdb stores just in-frame clones and leaves some out. The sample lists tens of thousands of clones, 90% to 95% occurring once. The specimen was PBMCs, collected at tuberculosis diagnosis. These receptor sequences come from an adult with tuberculosis. Each CDR3 is given with its conserved first and last residue. Each record gives: clone size, D gene, J gene, V gene, CDR3 DNA, CDR3 protein. The D gene is left open where the match is weak. For some rows the clone size is stated as once, few or many, or as a class when expanded; others skip it.

clone size: -
D gene: -
J gene: TRBJ1-1
V gene: TRBV19
CDR3 DNA: TGTGCCAGTAGTATTATGGGGGGGAGGAACACTGAAGCTTTCTTT
CDR3 protein: CASSIMGGRNTEAFF

clone size: once
D gene: TRBD1
J gene: TRBJ2-6
V gene: TRBV11-2
CDR3 DNA: TGTGCCAGCAGCTCCAGTGACAGGGGCTTTTCTGGGGCCAACGTCCTGACTTTC
CDR3 protein: CASSSSDRGFSGANVLTF

clone size: -
D gene: TRBD1
J gene: TRBJ1-2
V gene: TRBV25-1
CDR3 DNA: TGTGCCAGCAGTGAATCGGATAGGGGGCTAGGGGGCTACACCTTC
CDR3 protein: CASSESDRGLGGYTF

clone size: few
D gene: -
J gene: TRBJ2-3
V gene: TRBV2
CDR3 DNA: TGTGCCAGCAGTGAACGAAGCGGGTGGGGCACAGATACGCAGTATTTT
CDR3 protein: CASSERSGWGTDTQYF

clone size: -
D gene: TRBD2
J gene: TRBJ2-7
V gene: TRBV5-4
CDR3 DNA: TGTGCCAGCAGCTTGGTTTCTGGCGGGAGCTCCTACGAGCAGTACTTC
CDR3 protein: CASSLVSGGSSYEQYF

clone size: -
D gene: -
J gene: TRBJ1-5
V gene: TRBV2
CDR3 DNA: TGTGCCAGCAAGTTACATAGCAATCAGCCCCAGCATTTT
CDR3 protein: CASKLHSNQPQHF

clone size: -
D gene: -
J gene: TRBJ2-3
V gene: TRBV25-1
CDR3 DNA: TGTGCCAGCAGTGGCCCTCCCCGGGGAGACTACACAGATACGCAGTATTTT
CDR3 protein: CASSGPPRGDYTDTQYF

clone size: -
D gene: -
J gene: TRBJ1-6
V gene: TRBV19
CDR3 DNA: TGTGCCAGTAGTATAGTAACGGGACATGATAATTCACCCCTCCACTTT
CDR3 protein: CASSIVTGHDNSPLHF

clone size: -
D gene: TRBD1
J gene: TRBJ1-6
V gene: TRBV5-4
CDR3 DNA: TGTGCCAGCAGCTTGGACAGGGGTATCAGATCACCCCTCCACTTT
CDR3 protein: CASSLDRGIRSPLHF

clone size: few
D gene: -
J gene: TRBJ2-7
V gene: TRBV6-6
CDR3 DNA: TGTGCCAGCGCCGGGGGTTACGAGCAGTACTTC
CDR3 protein: CASAGGYEQYF

clone size: -
D gene: -
J gene: TRBJ1-2
V gene: TRBV27
CDR3 DNA: TGTGCCAGCAGCCGTACGGGGGGCCGAGATGGCTACACCTTC
CDR3 protein: CASSRTGGRDGYTF

clone size: -
D gene: -
J gene: TRBJ2-1
V gene: TRBV9
CDR3 DNA: TGTGCCAGCAGCGTAGCTGACGGGTTTCTCTACAATGAGCAGTTCTTC
CDR3 protein: CASSVADGFLYNEQFF

clone size: -
D gene: -
J gene: TRBJ2-7
V gene: TRBV28
CDR3 DNA: TGTGCCAGCAGTTTCAACAGGGAGTTCTCCTACGAGCAGTACTTC
CDR3 protein: CASSFNREFSYEQYF

clone size: -
D gene: -
J gene: TRBJ1-3
V gene: TRBV7-9
CDR3 DNA: TGTGCCAGCAGCCCCTCGGGGGGTCTGGGAAACACCATATATTTT
CDR3 protein: CASSPSGGLGNTIYF

clone size: -
D gene: TRBD1
J gene: TRBJ1-1
V gene: TRBV6-6
CDR3 DNA: TGTGCCAGCAGTGCGTCAGGGGGAATTGAGGGCACTGAAGCTTTCTTT
CDR3 protein: CASSASGGIEGTEAFF

clone size: -
D gene: -
J gene: TRBJ1-2
V gene: TRBV6-5
CDR3 DNA: TGTGCCAGCAGTTACCTTGAGGCGGGGAAGTATGGCTACACCTTC
CDR3 protein: CASSYLEAGKYGYTF

clone size: -
D gene: -
J gene: TRBJ2-5
V gene: TRBV19
CDR3 DNA: TGTGCCAGTAGCTTCGTCGGGGAGACCCAGTACTTC
CDR3 protein: CASSFVGETQYF

clone size: -
D gene: -
J gene: TRBJ2-7
V gene: TRBV30
CDR3 DNA: TGTGCCTGGACCAAACAGGTCAGCTCCTACGAGCAGTACTTC
CDR3 protein: CAWTKQVSSYEQYF

clone size: -
D gene: -
J gene: TRBJ1-2
V gene: TRBV5-4
CDR3 DNA: TGTGCCAGCACCCACATCGGGGGGCCTACCCCCGGTATGGGCTACACCTTC
CDR3 protein: CASTHIGGPTPGMGYTF

clone size: -
D gene: -
J gene: TRBJ2-7
V gene: TRBV19
CDR3 DNA: TGTGCCAGTAGTATAAGGGTTGGAGGGACCACTACGATCGAGCAGTACTTC
CDR3 protein: CASSIRVGGTTTIEQYF

clone size: -
D gene: TRBD2
J gene: TRBJ2-1
V gene: TRBV5-4
CDR3 DNA: TGTGCCAGCAGCTCGGGACTAGTACGGTACAATGAGCAGTTCTTC
CDR3 protein: CASSSGLVRYNEQFF

clone size: -
D gene: -
J gene: TRBJ2-4
V gene: TRBV13
CDR3 DNA: TGTGCCAGCAGCTTAGCTGGGGGCGACGGCATTCAGTACTTC
CDR3 protein: CASSLAGGDGIQYF

clone size: -
D gene: TRBD2
J gene: TRBJ2-1
V gene: TRBV4-2
CDR3 DNA: TGTGCCAGCAGCCAAGAATTGGGACTAGCGGGAGAATATGAGCAGTTCTTC
CDR3 protein: CASSQELGLAGEYEQFF

clone size: -
D gene: -
J gene: TRBJ1-2
V gene: TRBV6-1
CDR3 DNA: TGTGCCAGCAGCGGAGACGGGAACTATGGCTACACCTTC
CDR3 protein: CASSGDGNYGYTF

clone size: once
D gene: -
J gene: TRBJ2-3
V gene: TRBV30
CDR3 DNA: TGTGCCTGGAGGCAGAGGCCATTGACAGATACGCAGTATTTT
CDR3 protein: CAWRQRPLTDTQYF

clone size: -
D gene: -
J gene: TRBJ2-1
V gene: TRBV15
CDR3 DNA: TGTGCCACCAGCCGGCCAGGAACGAGCTCCTACAATGAGCAGTTCTTC
CDR3 protein: CATSRPGTSSYNEQFF

clone size: -
D gene: -
J gene: TRBJ2-2
V gene: TRBV6-5
CDR3 DNA: TGTGCCAGCAGTTATATGCAGGGTGGCACCGGGGAGCTGTTTTTT
CDR3 protein: CASSYMQGGTGELFF

clone size: -
D gene: TRBD1
J gene: TRBJ2-1
V gene: TRBV28
CDR3 DNA: TGTGCCAGCAGCCGGACAGGGGTATCCTACAATGAGCAGTTCTTC
CDR3 protein: CASSRTGVSYNEQFF